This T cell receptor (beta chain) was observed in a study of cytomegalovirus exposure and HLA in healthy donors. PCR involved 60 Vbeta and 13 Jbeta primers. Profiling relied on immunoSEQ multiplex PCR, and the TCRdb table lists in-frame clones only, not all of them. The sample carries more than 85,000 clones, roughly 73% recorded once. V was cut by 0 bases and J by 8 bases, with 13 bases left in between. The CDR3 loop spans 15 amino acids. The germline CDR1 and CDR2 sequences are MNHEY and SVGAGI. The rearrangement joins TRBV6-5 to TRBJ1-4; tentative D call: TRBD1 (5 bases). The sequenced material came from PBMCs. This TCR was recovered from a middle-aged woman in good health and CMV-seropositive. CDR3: CASSYSRMGQEKLFF. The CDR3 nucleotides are TGTGCCAGCAGTTACTCCCGAATGGGGCAGGAAAAACTGTTTTTT.